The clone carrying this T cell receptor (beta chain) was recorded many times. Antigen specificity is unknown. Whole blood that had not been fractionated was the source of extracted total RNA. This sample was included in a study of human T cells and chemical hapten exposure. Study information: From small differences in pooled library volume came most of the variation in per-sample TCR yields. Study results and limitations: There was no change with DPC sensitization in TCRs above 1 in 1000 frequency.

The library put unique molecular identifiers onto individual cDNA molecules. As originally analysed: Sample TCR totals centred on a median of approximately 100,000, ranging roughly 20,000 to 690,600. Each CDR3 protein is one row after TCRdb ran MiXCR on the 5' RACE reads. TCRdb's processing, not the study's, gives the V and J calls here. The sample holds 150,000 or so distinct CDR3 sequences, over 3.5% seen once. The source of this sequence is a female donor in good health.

The CDR3 coding sequence is TGCAGCGTACCCGGGGTAGGGCTAGCGGGGGCCCAGTTCTTC. Protein product: CSVPGVGLAGAQFF. This rearrangement joins TRBV29-1 to TRBJ2-1; 10 bases are shared with TRBD2. The junction had 15 bases not matched to a gene; V was cut back by 6 bases and J by 13 bases. In germline, CDR1 is SQVTM, CDR2 ANQGSEA. The CDR3 length is 14 residues.